A selection of T cell receptor beta chains follows, all from one sample in a study of cytomegalovirus exposure and HLA in healthy donors. TCRdb's copy holds only in-frame clones and misses some; the assay was immunoSEQ multiplex PCR. This sample has about 160,000 clones, with roughly 80% found just once. The source material was PBMCs. The receptors shown here come from a male donor in good health and CMV-seropositive. The CDR3 runs from the conserved cysteine through the conserved F or W. A D gene is named only where the DNA matches it firmly.

V gene: TRBV11-2; D gene: TRBD2; J gene: TRBJ2-2; CDR3 DNA: TGTGCCAGCAGGCGACTAGCGGGGGGGCTCGGGGAGCTGTTTTTT; CDR3 protein: CASRRLAGGLGELFF
V gene: TRBV11-2; D gene: TRBD1; J gene: TRBJ2-7; CDR3 DNA: TGTGCCAGCAGCCCAACCTCCGGGACAGCTCTCCAGCAGTACTTC; CDR3 protein: CASSPTSGTALQQYF
V gene: TRBV19; D gene: TRBD1; J gene: TRBJ2-3; CDR3 DNA: TGTGCCAGTAGAAGGACAGGACCCAGCACAGATACGCAGTATTTT; CDR3 protein: CASRRTGPSTDTQYF
V gene: TRBV4-3; D gene: TRBD1; J gene: TRBJ2-7; CDR3 DNA: TGCGCCAGCAGCCAAGAGCCGACGACAGGGCCTAGCTCCTACGAGCAGTACTTC; CDR3 protein: CASSQEPTTGPSSYEQYF
V gene: TRBV5-6; D gene: .; J gene: TRBJ1-2; CDR3 DNA: TGTGCCAGCAGCTTGAGGGGTAAAAGGGTCCACTTC; CDR3 protein: CASSLRGKRVHF
V gene: TRBV7-9; D gene: .; J gene: TRBJ1-1; CDR3 DNA: TGTGCCCCGGGGGGGGCTTTGAACACTGAAGCTTTCTTT; CDR3 protein: CAPGGALNTEAFF
V gene: TRBV5-1; D gene: .; J gene: TRBJ2-1; CDR3 DNA: TGCGCCAGCAGCTTGGTGGGAGACGACTACAATGAGCAGTTCTTC; CDR3 protein: CASSLVGDDYNEQFF
V gene: TRBV30; D gene: .; J gene: TRBJ2-7; CDR3 DNA: TGTGCCTGGAGTAGCCAGGCGACCTACGAGCAGTACTTC; CDR3 protein: CAWSSQATYEQYF
V gene: TRBV6-5; D gene: .; J gene: TRBJ1-2; CDR3 DNA: TGTGCCAGCAGTTACTCTTACAGGGACTATGGCTACACCTTC; CDR3 protein: CASSYSYRDYGYTF
V gene: TRBV5-4; D gene: .; J gene: TRBJ1-1; CDR3 DNA: TGTGCCAGCAGCTTGTCACAGGTGAACACTGAAGCTTTCTTT; CDR3 protein: CASSLSQVNTEAFF
V gene: TRBV6-5; D gene: TRBD2; J gene: TRBJ2-3; CDR3 DNA: TGTGCCAGCAGTCTACTAGCGGGGGACACAGATACGCAGTATTTT; CDR3 protein: CASSLLAGDTDTQYF
V gene: TRBV7-6; D gene: .; J gene: TRBJ2-5; CDR3 DNA: TGTGCCAGCAGCTCCTCCCAAGAGACCCAGTACTTC; CDR3 protein: CASSSSQETQYF
V gene: TRBV6-5; D gene: .; J gene: TRBJ2-7; CDR3 DNA: TGTGCCAGCAGTGCACAACGAGGGACATACTACGAGCAGTACTTC; CDR3 protein: CASSAQRGTYYEQYF
V gene: TRBV4-1; D gene: TRBD2; J gene: TRBJ2-3; CDR3 DNA: TGCGCCAGCAGCCACTCGACTAGCGGGAGGGCCGAGGATACGCAGTATTTT; CDR3 protein: CASSHSTSGRAEDTQYF
V gene: TRBV10-3; D gene: .; J gene: TRBJ2-7; CDR3 DNA: TGTGCCTCACGGGACACAAGCTACGAGCAGTACTTC; CDR3 protein: CASRDTSYEQYF
V gene: TRBV28; D gene: TRBD1; J gene: TRBJ2-6; CDR3 DNA: TGTGCCAGCAGTTTAAGGGGGCCTGGGTTCATGGGGGAGAGCCAAAATTGGGGCCTGACTTTC; CDR3 protein: CASSLRGPGFMGESQNWGLTF